This T cell receptor (beta chain) emerged from a study of cytomegalovirus exposure and HLA in healthy donors. This clone has only a few counts. The PCR employed 60 Vbeta primers together with 13 Jbeta primers. TCRdb keeps only in-frame clones here, not all; method: immunoSEQ multiplex PCR. Of 180,000 or so clones in the sample, around three quarters were seen once. Germline V gene sequence: CDR1 SGHNT, CDR2 YYREEE (reference sequence). The CDR3 contains 13 residues. Trimming took 3 bases from V and 0 from J, leaving 6 bases between them. The sequence was obtained from a woman in her thirties in good health and CMV-seropositive. The chain uses TRBV5-4 and TRBJ1-1; no definite D call. The sequencing sample was made of PBMCs. The CDR3 DNA reads TGTGCCAGCAGCTCGGTCTTGAACACTGAAGCTTTCTTT. It is translated as CASSSVLNTEAFF.